This entry concerns a single T cell receptor beta chain. Its antigen is undetermined. Other DNA sequences in the same sample also yield this CDR3. Deep was the level at which the assay was run. Data came from immunoSEQ multiplex PCR; TCRdb stores just in-frame clones and leaves some out. The sample lists fewer than 1.4 million clones, around 82% occurring once. This entry belongs to a study of shared clonotypes between healthy human individuals. CD45RA-negative memory and CD45RA+ naive subsets were split from the CD4+ cells. Overall study results and limits: It was expected that sequencing depth would affect clonotype sharing among donors. Though the depth was large, rarefaction showed that sorted-subset sequencing was incomplete.

Sequenced material: memory CD4+ T cells from PBMCs. Regarding subset: CD45RA-negative fraction. This TCR was sampled from a man between 18 and 35 years old in good health. Some clones in this sample may be carry-over from other donors' samples.

The CDR3 DNA reads as TGTGCCAGCAGTCGGAGCGGGAGGGCAAATGAGCAGTTCTTC. Translating gives CASSRSGRANEQFF. The chain combines TRBV11-3 with TRBJ2-1, with TRBD2 matching 10 bases. Germline V gene data show CDR1 as SGHNT and CDR2 as YENEEA. The CDR3 covers 14 residues. Trimming cost V 6 bases and J 7 bases; bases outside gene matches: 6.